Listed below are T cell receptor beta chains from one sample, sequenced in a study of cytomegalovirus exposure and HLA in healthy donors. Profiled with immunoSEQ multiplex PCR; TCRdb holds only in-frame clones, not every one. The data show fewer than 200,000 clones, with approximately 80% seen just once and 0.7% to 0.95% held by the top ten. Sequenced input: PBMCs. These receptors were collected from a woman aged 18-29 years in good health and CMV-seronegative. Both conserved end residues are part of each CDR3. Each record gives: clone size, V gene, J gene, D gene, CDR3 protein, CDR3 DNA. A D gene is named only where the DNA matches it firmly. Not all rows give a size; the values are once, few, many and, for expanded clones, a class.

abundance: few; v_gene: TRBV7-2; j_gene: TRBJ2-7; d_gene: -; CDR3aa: CASSSEGGEQYF; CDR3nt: TGTGCCAGCAGTTCGGAAGGCGGCGAGCAGTACTTC
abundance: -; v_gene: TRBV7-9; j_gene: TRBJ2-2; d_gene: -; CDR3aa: CASSLFQNTGELFF; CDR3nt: TGTGCCAGCAGCTTATTCCAGAACACCGGGGAGCTGTTTTTT
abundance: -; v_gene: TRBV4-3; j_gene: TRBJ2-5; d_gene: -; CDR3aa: CASSQEGAGIQETQYF; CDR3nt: TGCGCCAGCAGCCAAGAAGGGGCGGGAATACAAGAGACCCAGTACTTC
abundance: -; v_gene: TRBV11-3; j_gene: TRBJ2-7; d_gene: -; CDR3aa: CASSLGVFGEQYF; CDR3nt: TGTGCCAGCAGCTTGGGAGTTTTCGGCGAGCAGTACTTC
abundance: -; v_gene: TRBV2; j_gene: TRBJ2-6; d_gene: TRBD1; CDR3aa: CASGTGPYSGANVLTF; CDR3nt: TGTGCCAGCGGGACAGGGCCCTACTCTGGGGCCAACGTCCTGACTTTC
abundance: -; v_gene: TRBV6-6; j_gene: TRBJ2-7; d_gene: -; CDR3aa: CASSLIQLSYEQYF; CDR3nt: TGTGCCAGCAGTTTGATACAGTTATCCTACGAGCAGTACTTC
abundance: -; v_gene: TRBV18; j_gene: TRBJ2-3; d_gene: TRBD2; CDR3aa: CASSPVTSGRSSTDTQYF; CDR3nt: TGTGCCAGCTCACCGGTGACTAGCGGGAGATCTAGCACAGATACGCAGTATTTT
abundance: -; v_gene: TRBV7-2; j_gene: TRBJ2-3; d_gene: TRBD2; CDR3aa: CASSQQRETQYF; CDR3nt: TGTGCCAGCAGCCAACAGCGGGAAACGCAGTATTTT
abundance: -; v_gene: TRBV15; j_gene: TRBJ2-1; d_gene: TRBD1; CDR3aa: CATSSYRGLGEQFF; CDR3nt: TGTGCCACCAGCAGCTACAGGGGGCTAGGTGAGCAGTTCTTC
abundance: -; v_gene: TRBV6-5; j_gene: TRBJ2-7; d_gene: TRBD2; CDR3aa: CASTFRPGGYEQYF; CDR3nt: TGTGCCAGCACGTTCCGGCCGGGAGGCTACGAGCAGTACTTC
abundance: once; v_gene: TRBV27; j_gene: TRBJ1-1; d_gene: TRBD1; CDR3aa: CASSFGTGLREAFF; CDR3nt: TGTGCCAGCAGTTTTGGGACAGGGTTGCGTGAAGCTTTCTTT